The sample holds many counts of the clone carrying this TCR beta chain. Its antigen remains unknown. The entry originates in a study of T-cell reconstitution after alpha-beta-depleted transplantation in children. Study outcomes and limitations: Where some patients showed high TCRbeta diversity at day 60, it came from recipient T cells and thymic progenitors that had survived.

Germline V lookup: CDR1 LNHDA, CDR2 SQIVND (reference sequence). The V end lost 3 bases, the J end lost 0 bases, and 18 bases lay between the germline ends. The CDR3 runs to 18 residues. Molecular barcoding with unique molecular identifiers was used for the TCRbeta library. TCRdb re-derived calls from the PCR reads in MiXCR, one entry per CDR3 protein. The table records 4,000 or so distinct CDR3 sequences, roughly 24% of them present only once. This receptor was obtained from a boy in the first two years of life who had a stem cell transplant for acute myeloid leukemia, so the T cells may come from the graft donor. This chain uses TRBV19 with TRBJ1-3; D not certain. This sample comprised PBMCs, mostly from graft donor cells, obtained 60 days after TCRalphabeta/CD19-depleted stem cell transplant. The CDR3 coding sequence is TGTGCCAGTAGTATTATTGTCGACGGACCTAGCTCTGGAAACACCATATATTTT. This sequence encodes CASSIIVDGPSSGNTIYF. Based on the CDR3 plus reference TRBV19 and TRBJ1-3, the full variable domain is DGGITQSPKYLFRKEGQNVTLSCEQNLNHDAMYWYRQDPGQGLRLIYYSQIVNDFQKGDIAEGYSVSREKKESFPLTVTSAQKNPTAFYLCASSIIVDGPSSGNTIYFGEGSWLTVV.